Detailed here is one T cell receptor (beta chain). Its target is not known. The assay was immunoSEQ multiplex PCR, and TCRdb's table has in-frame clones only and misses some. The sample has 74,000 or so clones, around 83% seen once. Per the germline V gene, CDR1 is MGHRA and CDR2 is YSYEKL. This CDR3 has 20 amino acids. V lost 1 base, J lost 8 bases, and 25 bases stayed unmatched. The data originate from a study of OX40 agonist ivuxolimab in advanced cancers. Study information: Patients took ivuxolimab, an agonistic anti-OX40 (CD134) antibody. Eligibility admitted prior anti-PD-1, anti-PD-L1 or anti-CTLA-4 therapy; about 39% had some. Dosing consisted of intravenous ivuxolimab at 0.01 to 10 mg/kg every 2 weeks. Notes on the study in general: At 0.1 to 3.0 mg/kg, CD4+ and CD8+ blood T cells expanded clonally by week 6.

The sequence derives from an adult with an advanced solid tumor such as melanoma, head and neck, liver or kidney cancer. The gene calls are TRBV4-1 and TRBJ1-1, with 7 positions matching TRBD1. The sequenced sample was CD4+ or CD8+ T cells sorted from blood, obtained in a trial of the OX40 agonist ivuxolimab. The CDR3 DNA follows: TGCGCCAGCAGCCAAGGGACAGGCGGTTTTCAAGGGGTAATAAGAATGGAAGCTTTCTTT. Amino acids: CASSQGTGGFQGVIRMEAFF.